This T cell receptor beta chain emerged from a study of regulatory T cells in long-lasting Graves disease. Regarding time point: newly diagnosed GD, antithyroid drugs for less than 3 months. The TCR library was made from RNA that had been extracted from PBMCs in TRIzol. Sequencing libraries for TCR beta were prepared with iRepertoire HTBI primers and Arm-PCR of CDR3 regions. Each CDR3 protein gets one entry after TCRdb re-called the multiplex PCR reads with MiXCR. The profile shows under 400,000 distinct CDR3 sequences, over 15% of them singletons. This clonotype was seen only a few times. These data were likewise used in another study, on T cells in Graves' hyperthyroidism and ophthalmopathy. That paper adds: Patients aged 18 to 65 had newly diagnosed hyperthyroidism that had lasted under 2 months. Each diagnosis drew on symptoms, thyroxine, TRAb, thyroid ultrasound and orbital computed tomography findings. An initial round of RT-PCR targeting the TCR CDR3 relied on the HTBI primer set.

The specimen was peripheral blood mononuclear cells (PBMCs), collected at new diagnosis, from a patient treated with antithyroid drugs. The clonotype comes from a man aged 35-49 years with Graves disease.

This chain's CDR3 is CASSPLGLAGGGTDTQYF. In DNA, the CDR3 is TGTGCCAGTTCTCCCCTAGGACTAGCGGGGGGCGGCACAGATACGCAGTATTTT. The V and J genes are TRBV9 and TRBJ2-3; 14 positions agree with TRBD2. Germline trimming cut 8 bases from V and 1 base from J; bases unmatched to any gene: 12. Germline V gene lookup returns CDR1 SGDLS and CDR2 YYNGEE. There are 18 residues in the CDR3.